This section outlines one T cell receptor (beta chain) sequence together with its context. Its antigen is still unknown. The sample belongs to a study of graft-versus-host responses after intestinal transplantation. The table came from immunoSEQ multiplex PCR; TCRdb's copy has only in-frame clones and leaves some out. The sample shows 100,000 to 110,000 clones, about 90% of them seen only once. Germline assignment: CDR1 SGHDT and CDR2 YYEEEE. The V end was cut by 4 bases, the J end by 4 bases, with 21 bases between. The CDR3 length is 17 residues. The chain recombines TRBV5-6 with TRBJ2-1; D may be TRBD2 (6 bases). The sequence came from a human donor who was the organ donor for an intestinal transplant. The sample here was unstimulated CD4+ T cells sorted from spleen or lymph node cells, taken before transplant. The CDR3 protein is CASSGLRTGVRYNEQFF. The CDR3, as DNA: TGTGCCAGCAGCGGATTGAGGACGGGGGTCCGATACAATGAGCAGTTCTTC.